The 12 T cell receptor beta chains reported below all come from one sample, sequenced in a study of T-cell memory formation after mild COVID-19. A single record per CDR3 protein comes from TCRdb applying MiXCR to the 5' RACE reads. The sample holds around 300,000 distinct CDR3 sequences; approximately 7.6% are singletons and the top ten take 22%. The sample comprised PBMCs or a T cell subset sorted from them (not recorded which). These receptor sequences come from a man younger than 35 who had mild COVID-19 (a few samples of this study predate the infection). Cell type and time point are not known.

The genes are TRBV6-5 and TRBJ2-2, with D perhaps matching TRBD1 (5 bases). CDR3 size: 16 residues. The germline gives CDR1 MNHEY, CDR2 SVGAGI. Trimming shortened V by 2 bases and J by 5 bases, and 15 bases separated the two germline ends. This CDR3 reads CASSYDPYPGTGELFF. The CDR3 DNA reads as TGTGCCAGCAGTTACGACCCGTACCCAGGGACCGGGGAGCTGTTTTTT.

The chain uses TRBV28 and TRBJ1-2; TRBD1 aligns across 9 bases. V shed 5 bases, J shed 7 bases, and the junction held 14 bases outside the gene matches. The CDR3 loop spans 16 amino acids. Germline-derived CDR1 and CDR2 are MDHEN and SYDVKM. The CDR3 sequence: CASSPRPGTGPLGYTF. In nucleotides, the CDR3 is TGTGCCAGCAGTCCTAGACCCGGGACAGGGCCACTTGGCTACACCTTC.

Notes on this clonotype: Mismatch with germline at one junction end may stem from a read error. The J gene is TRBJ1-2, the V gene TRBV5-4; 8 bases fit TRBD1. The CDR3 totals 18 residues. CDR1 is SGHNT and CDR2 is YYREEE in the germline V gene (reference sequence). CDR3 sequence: CASSSEFWDRTGSIGYTF. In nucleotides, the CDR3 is TGTGCCAGTAGCTCCGAGTTCTGGGACAGGACGGGGAGTATCGGCTACACCTTC. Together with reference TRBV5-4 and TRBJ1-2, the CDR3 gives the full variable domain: ETGVTQSPTHLIKTRGQQVTLRCSSQSGHNTVSWYQQALGQGPQFIFQYYREEENGRGNFPPRFSGLQFPNYSSELNVNALELDDSALYLCASSSEFWDRTGSIGYTFGSGTRLTVV.

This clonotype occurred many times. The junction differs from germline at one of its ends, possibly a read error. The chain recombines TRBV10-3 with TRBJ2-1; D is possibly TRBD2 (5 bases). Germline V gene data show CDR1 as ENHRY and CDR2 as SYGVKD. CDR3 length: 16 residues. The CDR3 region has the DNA TGTGCCATCAGCCAAGTCCGGGGAACTTCCTCCAATGAGCAGTTCTTC. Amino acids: CAISQVRGTSSNEQFF.

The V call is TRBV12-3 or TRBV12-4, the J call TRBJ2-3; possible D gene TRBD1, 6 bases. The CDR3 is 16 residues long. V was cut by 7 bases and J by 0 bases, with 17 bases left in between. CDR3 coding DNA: TGTGCCAGCAAGCAACAAGGGACAATTAGCACAGATACGCAGTATTTT. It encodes CASKQQGTISTDTQYF.

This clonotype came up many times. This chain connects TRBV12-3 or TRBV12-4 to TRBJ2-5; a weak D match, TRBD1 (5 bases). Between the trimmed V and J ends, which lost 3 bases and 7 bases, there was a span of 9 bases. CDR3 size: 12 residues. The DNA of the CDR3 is TGTGCCAGCAGTTTCTTTCAGGGGACCCAGTACTTC. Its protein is CASSFFQGTQYF.

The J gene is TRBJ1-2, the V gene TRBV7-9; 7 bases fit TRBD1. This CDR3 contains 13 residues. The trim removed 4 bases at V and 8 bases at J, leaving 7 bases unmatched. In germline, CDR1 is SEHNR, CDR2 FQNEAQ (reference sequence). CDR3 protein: CASSYRGKGGYTF. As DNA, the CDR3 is TGTGCCAGCAGCTACAGGGGCAAAGGCGGCTACACCTTC. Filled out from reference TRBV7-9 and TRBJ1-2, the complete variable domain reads DTGVSQNPRHKITKRGQNVTFRCDPISEHNRLYWYRQTLGQGPEFLTYFQNEAQLEKSRLLSDRFSAERPKGSFSTLEIQRTEQGDSAMYLCASSYRGKGGYTFGSGTRLTVV.

The CDR3 protein is CASSEALGRNQPQHF. CDR3 nucleotides: TGTGCCAGCAGTGAAGCGCTAGGGCGCAATCAGCCCCAGCATTTT. V usage is TRBV2 and J usage is TRBJ1-5, with unresolved D. Trimming pared 0 bases from V and 2 bases from J, leaving 8 bases between. This CDR3 region has 15 residues. Germline CDR1 reads SNHLY; CDR2 reads FYNNEI.

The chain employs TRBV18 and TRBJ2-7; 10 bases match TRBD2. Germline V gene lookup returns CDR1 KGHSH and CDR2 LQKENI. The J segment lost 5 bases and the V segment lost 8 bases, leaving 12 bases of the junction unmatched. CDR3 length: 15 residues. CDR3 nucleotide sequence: TGTGCCAGCACGGAGAAAGCGGGAGGGCCTCACGAGCAGTACTTC. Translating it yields CASTEKAGGPHEQYF.

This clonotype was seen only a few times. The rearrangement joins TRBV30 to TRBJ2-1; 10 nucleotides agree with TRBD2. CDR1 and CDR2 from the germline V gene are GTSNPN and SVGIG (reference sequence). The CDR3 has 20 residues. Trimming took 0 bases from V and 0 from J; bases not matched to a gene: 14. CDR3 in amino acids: CAWSVFWLAGAVSSYNEQFF. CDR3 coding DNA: TGTGCCTGGAGTGTCTTTTGGCTAGCGGGGGCCGTAAGCTCCTACAATGAGCAGTTCTTC.

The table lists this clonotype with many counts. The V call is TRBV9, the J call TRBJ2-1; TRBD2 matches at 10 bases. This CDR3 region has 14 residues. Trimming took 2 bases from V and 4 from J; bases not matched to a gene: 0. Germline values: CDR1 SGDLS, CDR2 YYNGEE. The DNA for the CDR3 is TGTGCCAGCAGCGTGACTAGCGGGTACAATGAGCAGTTCTTC. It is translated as CASSVTSGYNEQFF.

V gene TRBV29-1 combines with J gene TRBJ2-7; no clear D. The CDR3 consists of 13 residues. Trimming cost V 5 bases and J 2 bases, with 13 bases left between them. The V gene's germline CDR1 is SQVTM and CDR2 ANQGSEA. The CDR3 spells CSVNRRAPYEQYV. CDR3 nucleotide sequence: TGCAGCGTTAACCGCCGGGCCCCCTACGAGCAGTACGTC.